These 7 T cell receptor beta chains originate from one sample sequenced in a study of CD8 T cells in Susac syndrome. Random hexamers were used to reverse transcribe an amount of roughly 0.45 to 1 ug RNA. A single record per CDR3 protein comes from TCRdb applying MiXCR to the immunoSEQ multiplex PCR reads. The sample comprises 180,000 or so distinct CDR3 sequences, over 85% of which are singletons, and roughly 0.15% rests with the top ten. Sequencing was done on a sample of CD4+ T cells from PBMCs. These receptors came from a human donor in good health.

V gene TRBV29-1 combines with J gene TRBJ2-5; 8 positions match TRBD2. Per germline, CDR1 SQVTM and CDR2 ANQGSEA. The CDR3 has 13 residues. J lost 2 bases, V lost 6 bases, and 5 bases had no gene match. The CDR3 nucleotides are TGCAGCGTGGGTGCGGGGGGACAAGAGACCCAGTACTTC. This gives the protein CSVGAGGQETQYF.

The chain is built from TRBV7-6 and TRBJ2-3; 7 nucleotides match TRBD2. The CDR3 runs to 15 residues. J gave up 2 bases and V 0 bases, and 2 bases lay outside the gene matches. From germline, CDR1 is SGHVS and CDR2 FNYEAQ. The CDR3 DNA reads as TGTGCCAGCAGCTTAGCGGGGGGGGACACAGATACGCAGTATTTT. Translated: CASSLAGGDTDTQYF.

This sequence joins TRBV11-2 and TRBJ1-4, with 7 bases that match TRBD1. The CDR3 length is 13 residues. The germline CDR1 and CDR2 sequences are SGHAT and FQNNGV. Trimming took 5 bases from V and 7 from J; bases not matched to a gene: 4. CDR3 in amino acids: CASSTRDSEKLFF. The CDR3 DNA reads TGTGCCAGCAGCACCAGGGACAGTGAAAAACTGTTTTTT.

J is TRBJ1-1 and V is TRBV28; 9 positions agree with TRBD1. V lost 4 bases to trimming and J lost 4 bases; unmatched junction nucleotides: 10. CDR1 MDHEN and CDR2 SYDVKM come from the germline V gene. The CDR3 is 16 residues long. DNA for the CDR3: TGTGCCAGCAGTTCCCTAGCCGGGACAGGGCTCACTGAAGCTTTCTTT. This translates into CASSSLAGTGLTEAFF.

The CDR3 sequence: CASSQAIGTTNYGYTF. The CDR3 DNA follows: TGTGCCAGCAGCCAAGCGATAGGGACTACTAACTATGGCTACACCTTC. The rearrangement links TRBV3-1 to TRBJ1-2, with a tentative D call TRBD1 (5 bases). The germline gives CDR1 LGHDT, CDR2 YNNKEL (reference sequence). This CDR3 is built from 16 residues. Between the trimmed V and J ends, which lost 1 base and 0 bases, there was a span of 12 bases.

V is TRBV28 and J is TRBJ2-3; D is undetermined. CDR1 and CDR2 from the germline V gene are MDHEN and SYDVKM. The CDR3 runs to 14 residues. Trimming removed 7 bases from V and 0 bases from J, with 11 bases in between. This chain's CDR3 is CASMSPHSTDTQYF. CDR3 DNA sequence: TGTGCCAGCATGTCCCCACATAGCACAGATACGCAGTATTTT. Full variable domain (outside the CDR3, taken from reference TRBV28 and TRBJ2-3): DVKVTQSSRYLVKRTGEKVFLECVQDMDHENMFWYRQDPGLGLRLIYFSYDVKMKEKGDIPEGYSVSREKKERFSLILESASTNQTSMYLCASMSPHSTDTQYFGPGTRLTVL.

J is TRBJ2-3 and V is TRBV15, with D perhaps TRBD1 (6 bases). Germline assignment: CDR1 LNHNV and CDR2 YYDKDF (reference sequence). This CDR3 has 14 residues. Trimming took off 6 bases at V and 0 bases at J, with 10 bases between the two ends. The DNA for the CDR3 is TGTGCCACCAGATCAGGGGAGAGCACAGATACGCAGTATTTT. It codes for CATRSGESTDTQYF.